This entry is about one T cell receptor beta chain. Antigen specificity is unknown. Investigators spread the genomic DNA of each subset evenly over several immunoSEQ plates. In the original processing: ImmunoSEQ output held junction-only sequences without quality scores, so filtering differed. Assay: immunoSEQ multiplex PCR; the TCRdb copy retains only in-frame clones and omits some. The V and J calls and clone size were taken over from that table, and D and trimming were inferred from the DNA. The sample has more than 400,000 clones; 90% to 96% are singletons. The sample belongs to a study of shared clonotypes between healthy human individuals. Points from the study as a whole: Non-shared clonotypes were found to have lower generation probabilities than the clonotypes that were shared by all four of the sorted-subset donors.

V dropped 0 bases and J dropped 2; count of bases not matched to a gene: 6. Germline assignment: CDR1 GTSNPN and CDR2 SVGIG (reference sequence). The CDR3 has 15 amino acids. This TCR derives from a woman under 40 in good health. The V and J genes are TRBV30 and TRBJ2-7; 8 nucleotides agree with TRBD2. The sample was naive CD4+ T cells sorted from blood. Sample subset: CD45RA+ positively selected. The CDR3 nucleotides read TGTGCCTGGAGTGTGCCAATAGCGGGGCCCTACGAGCAGTACTTC. It codes for CAWSVPIAGPYEQYF. The whole variable domain, remainder taken from reference TRBV30 and TRBJ2-7, is SQTIHQWPATLVQPVGSPLSLECTVEGTSNPNLYWYRQAAGRGLQLLFYSVGIGQISSEVPQNLSASRPQDRQFILSSKKLLLSDSGFYLCAWSVPIAGPYEQYFGPGTRLTVT.